One and the same sample provided the 8 T cell receptor beta chains below, sequenced in a study of T cell repertoires in cytomegalovirus infection. TCRdb reprocessed the reads via MiXCR and lists one record per CDR3 protein. This sample yields 450,000 to 600,000 distinct CDR3 sequences, of which 11% are seen a single time; 10% belongs to the top ten. Specimen: PBMCs. The receptors were gathered from a human donor in good health (CMV status not recorded). Some clones in this sample may be carry-over from other donors' samples.

The chain links TRBV3-1 to TRBJ2-7; unclear D gene. This CDR3 comprises 11 residues. Trimming removed 0 bases from V and 4 bases from J, with 1 base in between. Germline assignment: CDR1 LGHDT and CDR2 YNNKEL (reference sequence). The CDR3 loop is CASSQEYEQYF. The CDR3 region has the DNA TGTGCCAGCAGCCAAGAATACGAGCAGTACTTC.

V usage is TRBV7-3 and J usage is TRBJ2-6; D is unclear. The CDR3 length is 16 residues. The V end was cut by 2 bases, the J end by 3 bases, with 11 bases between. In germline, CDR1 is SGHTA, CDR2 FQGTGA. The CDR3 coding sequence is TGTGCCAGCAGCTTATCCTTGCGAAGTGGGGCCAACGTCCTGACTTTC. As protein: CASSLSLRSGANVLTF. Looking up the rest from reference TRBV7-3 and TRBJ2-6 gives the full variable domain: GAGVSQTPSNKVTEKGKYVELRCDPISGHTALYWYRQSLGQGPEFLIYFQGTGAADDSGLPNDRFFAVRPEGSVSTLKIQRTERGDSAVYLCASSLSLRSGANVLTFGAGSRLTVL.

In its sample, this clonotype was seen many times. V usage is TRBV7-2 and J usage is TRBJ1-5, with D hard to call. The CDR3 consists of 15 residues. Trimming left V 5 bases short and J 1 base short, with 12 bases between. Germline lookup yields CDR1 SGHTA and CDR2 FQGNSA. The CDR3: CASSLGAVSNQPQHF. CDR3 nucleotide sequence: TGTGCCAGCAGCCTAGGCGCCGTAAGCAATCAGCCCCAGCATTTT.

This clonotype was observed many times. As DNA, the CDR3 is TGCAGTGCTAGAGACAGGGTCTCTGGAAACACCATATATTTT. As protein: CSARDRVSGNTIYF. This rearrangement joins TRBV20-1 to TRBJ1-3; tentatively, D is TRBD1 (5 bases). The CDR3 runs to 14 residues. V was trimmed by 0 bases and J by 0 bases, leaving 6 bases between them. Germline CDR1 DFQATT, CDR2 SNEGSKA (reference sequence).

This clonotype was detected many times. The chain combines TRBV19 with TRBJ2-1; the D is unclear. Germline values: CDR1 LNHDA, CDR2 SQIVND (reference sequence). The germline V and J ends were trimmed by 9 bases and 8 bases, with 14 bases remaining between them. The length of the CDR3 is 12 residues. The CDR3: CASGRVTDEQFF. The CDR3, as DNA: TGTGCCAGCGGCCGGGTAACGGATGAGCAGTTCTTC. Supplemented by reference TRBV19 and TRBJ2-1, the full variable domain reads DGGITQSPKYLFRKEGQNVTLSCEQNLNHDAMYWYRQDPGQGLRLIYYSQIVNDFQKGDIAEGYSVSREKKESFPLTVTSAQKNPTAFYLCASGRVTDEQFFGPGTRLTVL.

This clonotype was counted at least ten times. J is TRBJ2-7 and V is TRBV29-1; D is possibly TRBD1 or TRBD2 (5 bases each). The CDR3 runs 13 residues. V lost 4 bases and J lost 7, with 17 bases in between. Germline loops: CDR1 SQVTM, CDR2 ANQGSEA. The CDR3 loop is CSVVGTGYGEQYF. As DNA, the CDR3 is TGCAGCGTTGTGGGGACCGGATACGGAGAGCAGTACTTC.

The chain carries TRBV5-1 and TRBJ2-5; D could derive from TRBD1 or TRBD2 (5 bases each). V was trimmed by 0 bases and J by 5 bases, leaving 17 bases between them. This CDR3 is 16 amino acids long. Germline V gene sequence: CDR1 SGHRS, CDR2 YFSETQ. The chain's CDR3 is CASSLGDQTTGETQYF. In nucleotides, the CDR3 is TGCGCCAGCAGCTTGGGGGACCAGACAACGGGGGAGACCCAGTACTTC. Full variable domain (remainder filled in from reference TRBV5-1 and TRBJ2-5): KAGVTQTPRYLIKTRGQQVTLSCSPISGHRSVSWYQQTPGQGLQFLFEYFSETQRNKGNFPGRFSGRQFSNSRSEMNVSTLELGDSALYLCASSLGDQTTGETQYFGPGTRLLVL.

The sample holds many counts of this clonotype. V is TRBV20-1 and J is TRBJ2-7; no firm D call. From germline, CDR1 is DFQATT and CDR2 SNEGSKA (reference sequence). V was shortened by 3 bases and J by 5 bases, with 17 bases between the two germline ends. The CDR3 covers 14 residues. The CDR3 bases are TGCAGTGCTAGCCCCACAGTATCTGCCCACGAGCAGTACTTC. The encoded protein is CSASPTVSAHEQYF.